This T cell receptor (beta chain) was captured in a study of breast tumors, draining lymph nodes, adjacent tissues. Study-wide results and limits: The data were judged consistent with most tumor T cells coming from lymph node and expanding in tumor. Tumors had less TCR diversity than lymph nodes, more than nontumor tissue.

Looked up from germline, CDR1 is MDHEN and CDR2 is SYDVKM. V was pared by 9 bases and J by 4 bases, with 8 bases between. CDR3 length: 11 residues. On this clonotype itself: Its antigen is not identified.

TCRdb reprocessed the multiplex PCR reads via MiXCR and lists one record per CDR3 protein. The sample contains about 25,000 distinct CDR3 sequences, roughly 21% of which appear only once. The clonotype originates from a female donor with breast cancer. Some clones in this sample may be carry-over from other donors' samples. Material for sequencing was breast tumor tissue. The chain links TRBV28 to TRBJ2-3; D gene unclear. The CDR3 protein is CASSTADTQYF. For the CDR3, the DNA is TGTGCCAGTTCGACGGCAGATACGCAGTATTTT.